These 5 T cell receptor beta chains share one sample of origin, sequenced in a study of CD8 T cells in Susac syndrome. Random hexamers served to reverse transcribe about 0.5 to 1 ug RNA. TCRdb re-called the immunoSEQ multiplex PCR reads with MiXCR, one entry per CDR3 protein. The sample gives some 180,000 distinct CDR3 sequences, about 95% of which show up once; approximately 0.098% is in the top ten. Sequenced input: CD4+ T cells from PBMCs. Receptor source: a human donor in good health.

CDR3 nucleotide sequence: TGTGCCTGGAGTCCGCGGTCACTGTGGGATGAAAAACTGTTTTTT. Translation gives CAWSPRSLWDEKLFF. The chain links TRBV30 to TRBJ1-4; D gene unclear. The CDR3 is 15 amino acids. V shed 2 bases and J shed 6 bases, with 16 bases lying between them. Germline CDR1 reads GTSNPN; CDR2 reads SVGIG (reference sequence).

This clonotype appeared a single time. The V gene is TRBV12-3 or TRBV12-4, the J gene TRBJ2-1; 10 bases match TRBD2. The CDR3 is made up of 15 amino acids. The V segment lost 6 bases and the J segment 8 bases; nucleotides outside the gene matches: 10. CDR3: CASSPLAGATYEQFF. CDR3 DNA sequence: TGTGCCAGCAGCCCCCTAGCGGGAGCGACCTATGAGCAGTTCTTC.

V gene TRBV11-1 combines with J gene TRBJ2-5; D not resolved. This CDR3 spans 15 amino acids. V lost 3 bases and J lost 4, with 15 bases in between. Germline V gene data show CDR1 as SGHAT and CDR2 as FQDESV (reference sequence). The CDR3, as DNA: TGTGCCAGCAGCTTCCTGTCGGACCACCTAGAGACCCAGTACTTC. Translated, it gives CASSFLSDHLETQYF. Supplemented by reference TRBV11-1 and TRBJ2-5, the full variable domain reads EAEVAQSPRYKITEKSQAVAFWCDPISGHATLYWYRQILGQGPELLVQFQDESVVDDSQLPKDRFSAERLKGVDSTLKIQPAELGDSAMYLCASSFLSDHLETQYFGPGTRLLVL.

The chain carries TRBV12-3 or TRBV12-4 and TRBJ2-3; D might be TRBD1 (7 bases). The CDR3 is made up of 16 amino acids. The germline V and J ends were trimmed by 5 bases and 3 bases, with 18 bases remaining between them. CDR3 sequence: CASSPLGPGGTDTQYF. The DNA of the CDR3 is TGTGCCAGCAGTCCCCTGGGCCCAGGGGGGACAGATACGCAGTATTTT.

This rearrangement joins TRBV3-1 to TRBJ1-5; 7 bases line up with TRBD1. The CDR3 consists of 15 residues. Trimming at V came to 4 bases and at J to 7 bases, leaving 10 bases not matched to a gene. Germline V CDR1 and CDR2: LGHDT, YNNKEL (reference sequence). The CDR3: CASSPSDRVEQPQHF. The CDR3 nucleotides are TGTGCCAGCAGCCCTTCCGACAGGGTCGAGCAGCCCCAGCATTTT.